The 21 T cell receptor beta chains presented below share a single source sample, sequenced in a study of T-cell memory formation after mild COVID-19. One entry per CDR3 protein, called by TCRdb with MiXCR from the 5' RACE reads. The table has approximately 250,000 distinct CDR3 sequences, around 15% seen once. The sample was PBMCs or a T cell subset sorted from them (not recorded which). The receptors shown here come from a man aged 18 to 30 who had mild COVID-19 (a few samples of this study predate the infection). Cell type and time point are not known.

This clonotype was detected a few times. This chain connects TRBV7-8 to TRBJ2-3; D is unresolved. Germline values: CDR1 SGHVS, CDR2 FQNEAQ. The V end was cut by 8 bases, the J end by 4 bases, with 10 bases between. The CDR3 has 12 amino acids. CDR3 residues: CASGSGADTQYF. The CDR3 region has the DNA TGTGCCAGCGGTTCTGGCGCAGATACGCAGTATTTT.

In its sample, this clonotype was seen a few times. The rearrangement links TRBV4-3 to TRBJ1-2, with a weak D call TRBD1 (6 bases). The CDR3 runs 15 residues. V was shortened by 4 bases and J by 4 bases, with 16 bases between the two germline ends. Germline values: CDR1 LGHNA, CDR2 YSLEER. CDR3 sequence (DNA): TGCGCCAGCAGCCCCTATGGGGGGGGCAGCTATGGCTACACCTTC. Translation: CASSPYGGGSYGYTF.

In its sample, this clonotype was seen many times. J is TRBJ2-3 and V is TRBV7-2, with 9 bases that match TRBD2. CDR1 and CDR2 (germline): SGHTA, FQGNSA. V was clipped by 2 bases and J by 7 bases; unmatched bases: 10. This CDR3 is 16 amino acids long. This CDR3 is CASSLMPRGGLNTQYF. CDR3 coding DNA: TGTGCCAGCAGCTTAATGCCGCGGGGGGGCCTCAATACGCAGTATTTT.

This CDR3 is CAGQSSGARAFF. CDR3 in DNA: TGTGCCGGTCAAAGCTCCGGGGCCAGAGCTTTCTTT. The chain combines TRBV18 with TRBJ1-1; a weak D match, TRBD1 (5 bases). The CDR3 spans 12 residues. V lost 11 bases and J lost 10, with 20 bases in between. The germline CDR1 and CDR2 sequences are KGHSH and LQKENI.

This clonotype was recorded many times. The CDR3 DNA follows: TGCGCCAGCAGCTTGGGGGACAGGGGGTCAGCTTTCTTT. Its translation is CASSLGDRGSAFF. The chain employs TRBV5-1 and TRBJ1-1; 11 positions agree with TRBD1. Germline V gene sequence: CDR1 SGHRS, CDR2 YFSETQ. This CDR3 spans 13 amino acids. Germline trimming cut 0 bases from V and 10 bases from J; bases unmatched to any gene: 2.

The sample holds a few counts of this clonotype. The chain employs TRBV5-1 and TRBJ2-3; either TRBD1 or TRBD2 may supply D (5 bases each). This CDR3 is built from 18 residues. V lost 2 bases and J 4 bases, leaving 23 bases between the germline ends. Germline assignment: CDR1 SGHRS and CDR2 YFSETQ. In nucleotides, the CDR3 is TGCGCCAGCAGCTTTCGGTTTCAAGGGACCCCCGTGGCAGATACGCAGTATTTT. It translates to CASSFRFQGTPVADTQYF.

The chain employs TRBV7-8 and TRBJ2-7, with 7 bases identical to TRBD2. The CDR3 has 12 residues. The germline V gene encodes CDR1 SGHVS and CDR2 FQNEAQ. V gave up 4 bases and J gave up 5 bases; unmatched junction bases: 2. CDR3 DNA: TGTGCCAGCAGCTCTGGGAGGGACGAGCAGTACTTC. Amino acids: CASSSGRDEQYF.

The table lists this clonotype with many counts. The chain is built from TRBV5-1 and TRBJ2-4; the D gene is possibly TRBD1 (6 bases). The germline V gene encodes CDR1 SGHRS and CDR2 YFSETQ. CDR3 length: 11 residues. The V gene lost 3 bases and the J gene lost 15 bases, with 13 bases spanning the gap. In DNA form, the CDR3 reads TGCGCCAGCAGCTCGGACCAGGGGCTGTACTTC. Its translation is CASSSDQGLYF.

This chain joins TRBV7-9 and TRBJ1-1; D may be TRBD1 (6 bases). Trimming stripped 3 bases from V and 3 bases from J, with 20 bases between. The CDR3 length is 17 residues. CDR1 and CDR2 from the germline V gene are SEHNR and FQNEAQ (reference sequence). The CDR3 loop is CASSFFRGRGGDTEAFF. Written as DNA, the CDR3 is TGTGCCAGCAGCTTCTTCAGGGGTCGGGGAGGTGACACTGAAGCTTTCTTT. The variable domain in full, completed from reference TRBV7-9 and TRBJ1-1, reads DTGVSQNPRHKITKRGQNVTFRCDPISEHNRLYWYRQTLGQGPEFLTYFQNEAQLEKSRLLSDRFSAERPKGSFSTLEIQRTEQGDSAMYLCASSFFRGRGGDTEAFFGQGTRLTVV.

This sequence joins TRBV5-1 and TRBJ1-5; D gene uncertain. Between the trimmed V and J ends, which lost 2 bases and 6 bases, there was a span of 12 bases. This CDR3 has 14 residues. The germline V gene has CDR1 SGHRS and CDR2 YFSETQ. The CDR3 is CASSFNGEGQPQHF. The CDR3 coding sequence is TGCGCCAGCAGCTTTAACGGGGAGGGTCAGCCCCAGCATTTT. Using reference TRBV5-1 and TRBJ1-5 for the parts outside the CDR3, the full variable domain is KAGVTQTPRYLIKTRGQQVTLSCSPISGHRSVSWYQQTPGQGLQFLFEYFSETQRNKGNFPGRFSGRQFSNSRSEMNVSTLELGDSALYLCASSFNGEGQPQHFGDGTRLSIL.

In this sample, this clonotype turned up once. This sequence joins TRBV27 and TRBJ1-5; 8 nucleotides align to TRBD1. There are 14 residues in the CDR3. After removal of 3 bases from V and 6 bases from J, the junction contained 4 bases not matched to a gene. The germline CDR1 and CDR2 sequences are MNHEY and SMNVEV (reference sequence). The CDR3, as DNA: TGTGCCAGCAGTTTGGACAGGGAGACTCAGCCCCAGCATTTT. Amino acid sequence: CASSLDRETQPQHF.

This clonotype was found a few times. The chain combines TRBV7-9 with TRBJ1-1; unclear D gene. Deletions cut 5 bases from V and 1 base from J, with 14 bases between. CDR3 length equals 15 residues. Germline CDR1 reads SEHNR; CDR2 reads FQNEAQ (reference sequence). The CDR3 nucleotides read TGTGCCAGCAGCATCGTATTACTTGGGAACACTGAAGCTTTCTTT. Encoded protein: CASSIVLLGNTEAFF. The variable domain in full, with the rest retrieved from reference TRBV7-9 and TRBJ1-1, is DTGVSQNPRHKITKRGQNVTFRCDPISEHNRLYWYRQTLGQGPEFLTYFQNEAQLEKSRLLSDRFSAERPKGSFSTLEIQRTEQGDSAMYLCASSIVLLGNTEAFFGQGTRLTVV.

This clonotype came up a few times. The chain employs TRBV15 and TRBJ2-5; perhaps D is TRBD1 or TRBD2 (5 bases each). CDR1 is LNHNV and CDR2 is YYDKDF in the germline V gene (reference sequence). The CDR3 spans 14 residues. V lost 5 bases and J lost 1, with 11 bases in between. The CDR3 region has the DNA TGTGCCACCAGCGGGGGTAACAGCCAAGAGACCCAGTACTTC. Residues: CATSGGNSQETQYF.

V is TRBV5-1 and J is TRBJ1-2; TRBD1 is a possible D gene (5 bases). There are 13 residues in the CDR3. V was shortened by 5 bases and J by 3 bases, with 11 bases between the two germline ends. Germline lookup yields CDR1 SGHRS and CDR2 YFSETQ. Here the CDR3 DNA reads TGCGCCAGCAGTGAGGGGATCGACTATGGCTACACCTTC. Translation: CASSEGIDYGYTF.

In its sample, this clonotype was seen a few times. This chain uses TRBV12-3 or TRBV12-4 with TRBJ2-6; tentative D call: TRBD1 (5 bases). The CDR3 is 16 residues long. Trimming took 3 bases from V and 2 from J, leaving 11 bases between them. As DNA, the CDR3 is TGTGCCAGCAGTTTTCAGTTAGGGGCTGGGGCCAACGTCCTGACTTTC. Residues: CASSFQLGAGANVLTF.

A word on this clonotype: The junction shows a germline mismatch at one end, possibly a read error. V and J are TRBV5-1 and TRBJ2-6; D assignment may be TRBD1 or TRBD2 (5 bases each). CDR3 length: 18 amino acids. Germline lookup yields CDR1 SGHRS and CDR2 YFSETQ. CDR3 region: CASSLGDFSPSGANVLTF. The CDR3 DNA reads TGCGCCAGCAGTTTGGGGGATTTCTCTCCCTCTGGGGCCAACGTCCTGACTTTC.

Only a few counts were recorded for this clonotype. The chain is built from TRBV9 and TRBJ1-5, with a possible D match to TRBD1 (6 bases). The V gene lost 4 bases and the J gene lost 7 bases, with 15 bases spanning the gap. The CDR3 covers 14 residues. Germline CDR1 reads SGDLS; CDR2 reads YYNGEE. The CDR3 here is CASSPTGTGQPQHF. CDR3 coding DNA: TGTGCCAGCAGCCCTACAGGGACGGGACAGCCCCAGCATTTT.

The chain joins TRBV9 to TRBJ2-2; 10 nucleotides match TRBD2. The CDR3 runs 15 residues. Germline CDR1 and CDR2: SGDLS and YYNGEE. V shed 3 bases and J 6 bases; nucleotides not matched to a gene: 5. The chain's CDR3 is CASSDTSGVAGELFF. As DNA, the CDR3 is TGTGCCAGCAGCGATACTAGCGGGGTCGCCGGGGAGCTGTTTTTT.

The CDR3 loop reads CASSYLGGADTGELFF. For the CDR3, the DNA is TGTGCCAGCAGCTACCTGGGGGGGGCTGACACCGGGGAGCTGTTTTTT. This sequence joins TRBV7-3 and TRBJ2-2; possibly TRBD2 for D (7 bases). CDR3 length: 16 residues. The germline CDR1 and CDR2 sequences are SGHTA and FQGTGA. V was shortened by 4 bases and J by 3 bases, with 15 bases between the two germline ends.

V usage is TRBV5-6 and J usage is TRBJ1-5; D perhaps matches TRBD1 (5 bases). The CDR3 contains 14 residues. The germline V gene has CDR1 SGHDT and CDR2 YYEEEE. The ends were cut back, 1 base at V and 2 bases at J, with 7 bases in the middle. Here the CDR3 DNA reads TGTGCCAGCAGCTTGTTGACAGGCAATCAGCCCCAGCATTTT. Residues: CASSLLTGNQPQHF.

The chain carries TRBV3-1 and TRBJ1-2, with a tentative D call TRBD1 (6 bases). Trimming left V 4 bases short and J 5 bases short, with 14 bases between. The CDR3 runs 14 residues. Germline V lookup: CDR1 LGHDT, CDR2 YNNKEL (reference sequence). CDR3 DNA: TGTGCCAGCAGCCTGGACGGGGGCACATATGGCTACACCTTC. Protein: CASSLDGGTYGYTF.